This is a list of T cell receptor beta chains from one sample in a study of cytomegalovirus exposure and HLA in healthy donors. TCRdb keeps only in-frame clones here, not all; method: immunoSEQ multiplex PCR. The sample comprises about 100,000 clones, approximately 94% of which are singletons, and roughly 0.67% rests with the top ten. Material for sequencing was PBMCs. These receptors all come from a woman younger than 30 in good health and CMV-seronegative. Each CDR3 is given with its conserved first and last residue. Each record gives: V gene, D gene, J gene, clone size, CDR3 DNA, CDR3 protein. A D gene is named only where the DNA matches it firmly. Clone size appears in some rows only: once, few, many, or a class for an expanded clone.

V gene: TRBV14; D gene: NA; J gene: TRBJ2-1; clone size: once; CDR3 DNA: TGTGCCAGCAGCCAAGATTTTGGCCAGGGGGGCTACAATGAGCAGTTCTTC; CDR3 protein: CASSQDFGQGGYNEQFF
V gene: TRBV6-6; D gene: NA; J gene: TRBJ2-2; clone size: NA; CDR3 DNA: TGTGCCAGCAGATCTGGGGGGTCGAACACCGGGGAGCTGTTTTTT; CDR3 protein: CASRSGGSNTGELFF
V gene: TRBV10-3; D gene: TRBD1; J gene: TRBJ1-1; clone size: NA; CDR3 DNA: TGTGCCATCAAGGGACAGGGCTTCTCGGAAGCTTTCTTT; CDR3 protein: CAIKGQGFSEAFF
V gene: TRBV6-6; D gene: TRBD1; J gene: TRBJ1-2; clone size: NA; CDR3 DNA: TGTGCCAGCAGAACCGGGACAGATCAGGATGGCTACACCTTC; CDR3 protein: CASRTGTDQDGYTF
V gene: TRBV9; D gene: TRBD1; J gene: TRBJ2-3; clone size: NA; CDR3 DNA: TGTGCCAGCAGCGTACGGACAGGAACGTACACAGATACGCAGTATTTT; CDR3 protein: CASSVRTGTYTDTQYF
V gene: TRBV5-5; D gene: NA; J gene: TRBJ1-2; clone size: NA; CDR3 DNA: TGTGCCAGCAGCTTGGCGGCAGGGACTAACTATGGCTACACCTTC; CDR3 protein: CASSLAAGTNYGYTF
V gene: TRBV27; D gene: TRBD1; J gene: TRBJ1-2; clone size: NA; CDR3 DNA: TGTGCCAGCAGTTCACCGACAGGGGGCCATTATGGCTACACCTTC; CDR3 protein: CASSSPTGGHYGYTF
V gene: TRBV7-2; D gene: TRBD1; J gene: TRBJ2-1; clone size: NA; CDR3 DNA: TGTGCCAGCAGCTTAGGCAGGGGGCGGGTTGAGCAGTTCTTC; CDR3 protein: CASSLGRGRVEQFF
V gene: TRBV27; D gene: NA; J gene: TRBJ2-7; clone size: NA; CDR3 DNA: TGTGCCAGCAGTTTCGCGGCTACCTCCTCCTACGAGCAGTACTTC; CDR3 protein: CASSFAATSSYEQYF
V gene: TRBV6-5; D gene: NA; J gene: TRBJ1-5; clone size: NA; CDR3 DNA: TGTGCCAGCAGTCAAGACGAAAGGGGACAGCCCCAGCATTTT; CDR3 protein: CASSQDERGQPQHF
V gene: TRBV18; D gene: NA; J gene: TRBJ1-5; clone size: NA; CDR3 DNA: TGTGCCAGCTCACCAGACAAGAATCAGCCCCAGCATTTT; CDR3 protein: CASSPDKNQPQHF
V gene: TRBV28; D gene: TRBD1; J gene: TRBJ1-2; clone size: few; CDR3 DNA: TGTGCCAGCAGACGACAGGGACAACTTGGGGGCTACACCTTC; CDR3 protein: CASRRQGQLGGYTF
V gene: TRBV7-2; D gene: TRBD1; J gene: TRBJ1-2; clone size: NA; CDR3 DNA: TGTGCCAGCAGCACCGACAGGGGATATGGCTACACCTTC; CDR3 protein: CASSTDRGYGYTF
V gene: TRBV29-1; D gene: NA; J gene: TRBJ2-1; clone size: NA; CDR3 DNA: TGCAGCGCTAAAACAGATAAGCAGTTCTTC; CDR3 protein: CSAKTDKQFF
V gene: TRBV4-1; D gene: NA; J gene: TRBJ1-1; clone size: NA; CDR3 DNA: TGCGCCAGCAGCTCGTATCCTCGCCGGAACAGGGAGGGGAACACTGAAGCTTTCTTT; CDR3 protein: CASSSYPRRNREGNTEAFF
V gene: TRBV2; D gene: NA; J gene: TRBJ2-1; clone size: NA; CDR3 DNA: TGTGCCAGCAGTACCTTGGCCAGGGGTCCCCTCCACAATGAGCAGTTCTTC; CDR3 protein: CASSTLARGPLHNEQFF
V gene: TRBV5-3; D gene: NA; J gene: TRBJ2-7; clone size: NA; CDR3 DNA: TGTGCCAGAATCAGAAACTACGAGCAGTACTTC; CDR3 protein: CARIRNYEQYF
V gene: TRBV27; D gene: TRBD2; J gene: TRBJ2-1; clone size: NA; CDR3 DNA: TGTGCCAGCAGTAGACTAGCGGATTTAAACAATGAGCAGTTCTTC; CDR3 protein: CASSRLADLNNEQFF
V gene: TRBV7-9; D gene: TRBD2; J gene: TRBJ2-3; clone size: NA; CDR3 DNA: TGTGCCAGCAGCTCGACGCTAGCGGGGTACCTTAGGGGCACAGATACGCAGTATTTT; CDR3 protein: CASSSTLAGYLRGTDTQYF
V gene: TRBV28; D gene: TRBD2; J gene: TRBJ2-1; clone size: NA; CDR3 DNA: TGTGCCAGCAGTTTCTCTATGGACGGGACTAGCGGCAATGAGCAGTTCTTC; CDR3 protein: CASSFSMDGTSGNEQFF
V gene: TRBV28; D gene: NA; J gene: TRBJ1-2; clone size: once; CDR3 DNA: TGTGCCAGCATCCCACGGACGGGAATCTATGGCTACACCTTC; CDR3 protein: CASIPRTGIYGYTF
V gene: TRBV28; D gene: NA; J gene: TRBJ1-1; clone size: NA; CDR3 DNA: TGTGCCAGCAGTTTTGGGGGGACCACTGAAGCTTTCTTT; CDR3 protein: CASSFGGTTEAFF
V gene: TRBV11-2; D gene: TRBD2; J gene: TRBJ2-1; clone size: large; CDR3 DNA: TGTGCCAGCAGCTGTCTTACTAGCGGGGTTTACAATGAGCAGTTCTTC; CDR3 protein: CASSCLTSGVYNEQFF
V gene: TRBV15; D gene: NA; J gene: TRBJ2-3; clone size: NA; CDR3 DNA: TGTGCCACCAGCAGAGATACCGGGGGTGTTGGATCCACAGATACGCAGTATTTT; CDR3 protein: CATSRDTGGVGSTDTQYF
V gene: TRBV19; D gene: NA; J gene: TRBJ2-7; clone size: NA; CDR3 DNA: TGTGCCAGTAGTATCGGGAACGAGCAGTACTTC; CDR3 protein: CASSIGNEQYF
V gene: TRBV28; D gene: TRBD1; J gene: TRBJ1-1; clone size: once; CDR3 DNA: TGTGCCAGCAGTTCCCCCCCGGGACAGGTAACTGAAGCTTTCTTT; CDR3 protein: CASSSPPGQVTEAFF
V gene: TRBV19; D gene: TRBD2; J gene: TRBJ2-1; clone size: NA; CDR3 DNA: TGTGCCAGTAGTCGGAGCGGGGCCAGCGATGAGCAGTTCTTC; CDR3 protein: CASSRSGASDEQFF
V gene: TRBV4-3; D gene: NA; J gene: TRBJ1-2; clone size: once; CDR3 DNA: TGCGCCAGCAGCCAAGGGCAGGACTATGGCTACACCTTC; CDR3 protein: CASSQGQDYGYTF
V gene: TRBV7-9; D gene: NA; J gene: TRBJ1-1; clone size: NA; CDR3 DNA: TGTGCCAGCAGCTTGGTTGGCCCCGAAGCTTTCTTT; CDR3 protein: CASSLVGPEAFF
V gene: TRBV4-3; D gene: TRBD1; J gene: TRBJ1-1; clone size: NA; CDR3 DNA: TGCGCCAGCAGCCAAGATGCGACAGGGCGAGTGAACACTGAAGCTTTCTTT; CDR3 protein: CASSQDATGRVNTEAFF
V gene: TRBV4-3; D gene: TRBD1; J gene: TRBJ1-6; clone size: NA; CDR3 DNA: TGCGCCAGCAGCCAAGATTGGACAGGGGTTTATTCACCCCTCCACTTT; CDR3 protein: CASSQDWTGVYSPLHF
V gene: TRBV28; D gene: NA; J gene: TRBJ2-7; clone size: NA; CDR3 DNA: TGTGCCAGCACCCCTTATATGGTTGGGGCGATCTACGAGCAGTACTTC; CDR3 protein: CASTPYMVGAIYEQYF